This is a list of T cell receptor beta chains from one sample in a study of shared clonotypes between healthy human individuals. Profiled with immunoSEQ multiplex PCR; TCRdb holds only in-frame clones, not every one. The table includes roughly 2.2 million clones, over 85% detected once. Input material: naive CD4+ T cells from PBMCs. These receptors were taken from a young man in good health. Some clones in this sample may be carry-over from other donors' samples. Both conserved end residues are part of each CDR3. A D gene is named only where the DNA matches it firmly. Clone size is stated in some rows and not others, as once, few, many or a class when expanded.

clone size | J gene | D gene | V gene | CDR3 length | CDR3 protein | CDR3 DNA
. | TRBJ1-4 | . | TRBV28 | 15 | CASIGGLPPNEKLFF | TGTGCCAGCATCGGGGGTCTTCCTCCTAATGAAAAACTGTTTTTT
. | TRBJ2-7 | . | TRBV28 | 14 | CATSLNGATYEQYF | TGTGCCACTTCGCTCAACGGGGCGACCTACGAGCAGTACTTC
. | TRBJ2-1 | TRBD2 | TRBV9 | 16 | CASSSQLADSYNEQFF | TGTGCCAGCAGCTCCCAACTAGCGGATTCCTACAATGAGCAGTTCTTC
. | TRBJ2-2 | . | TRBV5-5 | 16 | CASSPPGRGDTGELFF | TGTGCCAGCAGCCCCCCGGGGCGGGGAGACACCGGGGAGCTGTTTTTT
. | TRBJ2-1 | TRBD2 | TRBV9 | 15 | CASSVSSGGYNEQFF | TGTGCCAGCAGCGTATCTAGCGGGGGATACAATGAGCAGTTCTTC
. | TRBJ2-5 | TRBD1 | TRBV18 | 15 | CASSPRQGREETQYF | TGTGCCAGCTCACCGAGACAGGGTCGGGAAGAGACCCAGTACTTC
. | TRBJ2-2 | . | TRBV5-1 | 16 | CASSLLGTLNTGELFF | TGCGCCAGCAGCTTGCTAGGGACACTAAACACCGGGGAGCTGTTTTTT
. | TRBJ2-1 | TRBD2 | TRBV6-7 | 19 | CASTHLSQRTSGSWSEQFF | TGTGCCAGCACCCATCTTTCCCAACGGACTAGCGGGAGTTGGAGTGAGCAGTTCTTC
. | TRBJ1-4 | TRBD1 | TRBV28 | 14 | CASSSGGADEKLFF | TGTGCCAGCAGTTCAGGGGGCGCCGATGAAAAACTGTTTTTT
. | TRBJ2-5 | . | TRBV29-1 | 10 | CSVGRETQYF | TGCAGCGTGGGAAGGGAGACCCAGTACTTC
once | TRBJ2-7 | . | TRBV6-5 | 15 | CASSYSSVGAHEQYF | TGTGCCAGCAGTTACTCCTCGGTAGGGGCCCACGAGCAGTACTTC
. | TRBJ2-7 | . | TRBV28 | 12 | CASSFQIYEQYF | TGTGCCAGCAGTTTTCAAATCTACGAGCAGTACTTC
. | TRBJ2-1 | TRBD2 | TRBV5-4 | 16 | CASSARAAGVGNEQFF | TGTGCCAGCAGCGCCCGTGCGGCGGGAGTGGGTAATGAGCAGTTCTTC
. | TRBJ1-5 | TRBD1 | TRBV7-2 | 15 | CASSLGQGHNQPQHF | TGTGCCAGCAGCCTCGGACAGGGCCACAATCAGCCCCAGCATTTT
. | TRBJ2-2 | . | TRBV7-9 | 10 | CASSRLELFF | TGTGCCAGCAGCCGTTTAGAGCTGTTTTTT
. | TRBJ2-1 | . | TRBV10-3 | 15 | CAISGLGKTNNEQFF | TGTGCCATCAGCGGCCTGGGGAAGACGAACAATGAGCAGTTCTTC
. | TRBJ1-2 | . | TRBV4-2 | 16 | CASSPLVGGQHLGYTF | TGTGCCAGCAGCCCCCTGGTTGGTGGGCAACATCTGGGCTACACCTTC
. | TRBJ2-1 | . | TRBV9 | 14 | CASSVVSRTNEQFF | TGTGCCAGCAGCGTAGTCAGCAGGACCAATGAGCAGTTCTTC
. | TRBJ2-7 | TRBD2 | TRBV11-2 | 14 | CASSLVASGNVQYF | TGTGCCAGCAGCTTAGTGGCTAGCGGGAACGTGCAGTACTTC
. | TRBJ2-7 | . | TRBV29-1 | 11 | CSVKRTYEQYF | TGCAGCGTTAAGCGAACCTACGAGCAGTACTTC
. | TRBJ2-3 | TRBD2 | TRBV27 | 15 | CASSLSHGSGGTQYF | TGTGCCAGCAGTTTATCCCACGGCTCGGGGGGAACGCAGTATTTT
. | TRBJ1-2 | TRBD1 | TRBV29-1 | 13 | CSVTQQGAKGYTF | TGCAGCGTCACGCAACAGGGGGCCAAAGGCTACACCTTC
. | TRBJ1-2 | TRBD1 | TRBV6-5 | 15 | CASSYTGTGDFGYTF | TGTGCCAGCAGTTACACCGGGACAGGGGATTTTGGGTACACCTTC
few | TRBJ1-2 | . | TRBV28 | 11 | CASGSLGGYTF | TGTGCCAGCGGCTCCCTGGGGGGCTACACCTTC
. | TRBJ1-1 | . | TRBV5-5 | 14 | CASSFGPSDTEAFF | TGTGCCAGCAGCTTTGGCCCCTCGGACACTGAAGCTTTCTTT
. | TRBJ2-7 | . | TRBV25-1 | 12 | CASSPTPYEQYF | TGTGCCAGCAGTCCTACACCCTACGAGCAGTACTTC
few | TRBJ1-1 | TRBD1 | TRBV28 | 13 | CASITGVNTEAFF | TGTGCCAGCATAACAGGGGTGAACACTGAAGCTTTCTTT
. | TRBJ2-1 | TRBD2 | TRBV18 | 15 | CASSPLSGNYNEQFF | TGTGCCAGCTCACCTCTTAGCGGGAACTACAATGAGCAGTTCTTC
. | TRBJ1-4 | . | TRBV18 | 15 | CASSRAGANDEKLFF | TGTGCCAGCTCACGGGCGGGGGCAAATGATGAAAAACTGTTTTTT
. | TRBJ2-3 | TRBD2 | TRBV5-1 | 17 | CASSSNLRGGSPDTQYF | TGCGCCAGCAGCTCCAATCTACGTGGCGGGAGTCCAGATACGCAGTATTTT
. | TRBJ2-5 | TRBD1 | TRBV18 | 16 | CASSPSRDRPRETQYF | TGTGCCAGCTCACCCAGTAGGGACAGGCCAAGGGAGACCCAGTACTTC
. | TRBJ1-2 | TRBD1 | TRBV15 | 18 | CATNSLTTKTGPNYGYTF | TGTGCCACCAATTCCCTAACAACGAAGACAGGGCCTAACTATGGCTACACCTTC
. | TRBJ2-5 | TRBD1 | TRBV14 | 17 | CASSHLTTGAYQETQYF | TGTGCCAGCAGCCACCTTACGACAGGGGCCTACCAAGAGACCCAGTACTTC
. | TRBJ2-7 | TRBD2 | TRBV27 | 15 | CASSFLLAGAGEQYF | TGTGCCAGCAGTTTTCTGCTAGCGGGAGCAGGGGAGCAGTACTTC
. | TRBJ2-3 | TRBD2 | TRBV4-2 | 19 | CASSQDQTSGTRPWDTQYF | TGTGCCAGCAGCCAAGATCAGACATCCGGGACTAGGCCCTGGGATACGCAGTATTTT
. | TRBJ2-1 | . | TRBV9 | 14 | CASSGLAPWGEQFF | TGTGCCAGCAGCGGCCTAGCCCCTTGGGGTGAGCAGTTCTTC